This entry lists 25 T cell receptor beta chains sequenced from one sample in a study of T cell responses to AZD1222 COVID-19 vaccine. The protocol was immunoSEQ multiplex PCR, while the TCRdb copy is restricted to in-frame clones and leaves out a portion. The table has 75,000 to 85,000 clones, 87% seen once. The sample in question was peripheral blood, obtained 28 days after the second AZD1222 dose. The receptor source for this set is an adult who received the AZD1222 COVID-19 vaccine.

The CDR3 DNA is TGTGCCATCAGTGCCCAACAGGGGGCGCAGGATACGCAGTATTTT. Translation: CAISAQQGAQDTQYF. The rearrangement joins TRBV10-3 to TRBJ2-3; 9 bases map to TRBD1. This CDR3 contains 15 residues. V dropped 4 bases and J dropped 6; count of bases not matched to a gene: 8. Germline V lookup: CDR1 ENHRY, CDR2 SYGVKD.

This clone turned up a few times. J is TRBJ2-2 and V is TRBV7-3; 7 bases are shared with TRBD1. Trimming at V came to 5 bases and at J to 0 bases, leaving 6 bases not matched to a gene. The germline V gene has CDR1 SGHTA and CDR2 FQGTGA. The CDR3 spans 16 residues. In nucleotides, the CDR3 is TGTGCCAGCAGCCCCCACGGGACAGCGAACACCGGGGAGCTGTTTTTT. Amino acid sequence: CASSPHGTANTGELFF.

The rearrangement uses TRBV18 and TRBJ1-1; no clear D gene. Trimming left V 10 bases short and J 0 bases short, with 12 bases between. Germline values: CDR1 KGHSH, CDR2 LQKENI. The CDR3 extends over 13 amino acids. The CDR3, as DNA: TGTGCCACCCTAAGTGCTCTGAACACTGAAGCTTTCTTT. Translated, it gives CATLSALNTEAFF.

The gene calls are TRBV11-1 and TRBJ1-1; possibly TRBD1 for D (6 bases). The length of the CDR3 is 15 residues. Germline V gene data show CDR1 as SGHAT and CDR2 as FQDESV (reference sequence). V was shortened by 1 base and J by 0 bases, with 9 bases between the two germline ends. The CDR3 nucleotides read TGTGCCAGCAGCTTAGGAGGGGGGATGAACACTGAAGCTTTCTTT. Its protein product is CASSLGGGMNTEAFF.

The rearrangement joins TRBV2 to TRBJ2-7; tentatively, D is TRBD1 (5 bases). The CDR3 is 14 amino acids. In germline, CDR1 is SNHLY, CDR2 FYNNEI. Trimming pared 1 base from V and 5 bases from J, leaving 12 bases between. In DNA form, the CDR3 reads TGTGCCAGCAGTGAAGACGCAGGGATCCACGAGCAGTACTTC. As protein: CASSEDAGIHEQYF.

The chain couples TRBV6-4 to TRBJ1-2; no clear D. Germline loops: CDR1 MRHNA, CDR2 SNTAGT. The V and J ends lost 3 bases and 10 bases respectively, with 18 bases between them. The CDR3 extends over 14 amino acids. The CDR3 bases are TGTGCCAGCAGTGATTTGGTCGGAGGCCATCACTACACCTTC. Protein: CASSDLVGGHHYTF.

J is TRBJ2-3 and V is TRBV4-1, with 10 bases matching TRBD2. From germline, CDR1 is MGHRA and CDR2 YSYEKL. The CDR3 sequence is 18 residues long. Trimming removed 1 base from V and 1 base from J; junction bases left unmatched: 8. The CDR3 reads CASSQGSGGTWGTDTQYF. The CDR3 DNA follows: TGCGCCAGCAGCCAAGGTAGCGGGGGGACCTGGGGCACAGATACGCAGTATTTT.

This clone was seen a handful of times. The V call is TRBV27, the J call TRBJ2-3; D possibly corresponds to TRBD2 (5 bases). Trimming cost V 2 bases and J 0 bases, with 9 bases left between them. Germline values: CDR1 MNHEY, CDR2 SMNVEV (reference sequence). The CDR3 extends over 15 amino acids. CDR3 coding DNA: TGTGCCAGCAGTTTAGGAGAGCGGAGCACAGATACGCAGTATTTT. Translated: CASSLGERSTDTQYF.

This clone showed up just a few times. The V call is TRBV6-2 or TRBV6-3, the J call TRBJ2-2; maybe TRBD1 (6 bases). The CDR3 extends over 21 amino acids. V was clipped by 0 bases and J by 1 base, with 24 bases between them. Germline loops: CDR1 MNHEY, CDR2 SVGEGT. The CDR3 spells CASSYSPVFAGASGNTGELFF. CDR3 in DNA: TGTGCCAGCAGTTACTCCCCCGTGTTTGCAGGGGCGTCCGGGAACACCGGGGAGCTGTTTTTT.

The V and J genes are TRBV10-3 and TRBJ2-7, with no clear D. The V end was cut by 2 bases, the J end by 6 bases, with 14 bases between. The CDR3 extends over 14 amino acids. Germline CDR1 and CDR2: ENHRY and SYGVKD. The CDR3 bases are TGTGCCATCAGTGAGGCGGACGGATGGTCCGAGCAGTACTTC. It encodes CAISEADGWSEQYF.

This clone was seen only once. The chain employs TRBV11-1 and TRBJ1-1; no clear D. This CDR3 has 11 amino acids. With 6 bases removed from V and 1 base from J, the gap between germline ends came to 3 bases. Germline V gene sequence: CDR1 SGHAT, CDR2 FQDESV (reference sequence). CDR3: CASSKNTEAFF. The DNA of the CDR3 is TGTGCCAGCAGTAAGAACACTGAAGCTTTCTTT.

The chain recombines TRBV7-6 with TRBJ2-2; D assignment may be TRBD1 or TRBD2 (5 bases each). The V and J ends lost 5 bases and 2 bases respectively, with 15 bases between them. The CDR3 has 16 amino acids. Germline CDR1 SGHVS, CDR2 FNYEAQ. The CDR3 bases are TGTGCCAGCAGCCCCCGGGAAAGGGGTAACACCGGGGAGCTGTTTTTT. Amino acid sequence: CASSPRERGNTGELFF.

Written as DNA, the CDR3 is TGTGCCAGTAGAGGGGGACTAGGGGTAGATACGCAGTATTTT. Its translation is CASRGGLGVDTQYF. The rearrangement uses TRBV19 and TRBJ2-3; 8 bases line up with TRBD2. Trimming cost V 6 bases and J 5 bases; bases outside gene matches: 7. The CDR3 has 14 residues. Germline V gene sequence: CDR1 LNHDA, CDR2 SQIVND (reference sequence).

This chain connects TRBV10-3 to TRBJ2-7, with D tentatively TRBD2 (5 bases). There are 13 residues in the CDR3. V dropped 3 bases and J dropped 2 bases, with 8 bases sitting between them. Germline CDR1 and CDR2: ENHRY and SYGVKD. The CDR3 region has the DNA TGTGCCATCAGTGATGGAGGACCCTACGAGCAGTACTTC. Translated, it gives CAISDGGPYEQYF.

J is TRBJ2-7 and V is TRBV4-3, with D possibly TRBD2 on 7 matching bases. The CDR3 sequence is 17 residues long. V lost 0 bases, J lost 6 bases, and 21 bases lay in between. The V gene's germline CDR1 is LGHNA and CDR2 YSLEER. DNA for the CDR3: TGCGCCAGCAGCCAAGATTTAGGGGGAGGGAGTACGGGCGAGCAGTACTTC. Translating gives CASSQDLGGGSTGEQYF.

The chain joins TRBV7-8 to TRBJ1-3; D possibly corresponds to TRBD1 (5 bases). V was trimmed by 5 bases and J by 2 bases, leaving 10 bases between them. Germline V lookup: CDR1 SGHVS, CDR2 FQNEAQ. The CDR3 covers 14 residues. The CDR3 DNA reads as TGTGCCAGCAGCGAGGGGCGGGCTGGAAACACCATATATTTT. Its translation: CASSEGRAGNTIYF. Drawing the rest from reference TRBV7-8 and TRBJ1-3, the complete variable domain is GAGVSQSPRYKVAKRGQDVALRCDPISGHVSLFWYQQALGQGPEFLTYFQNEAQLDKSGLPSDRFFAERPEGSVSTLKIQRTQQEDSAVYLCASSEGRAGNTIYFGEGSWLTVV.

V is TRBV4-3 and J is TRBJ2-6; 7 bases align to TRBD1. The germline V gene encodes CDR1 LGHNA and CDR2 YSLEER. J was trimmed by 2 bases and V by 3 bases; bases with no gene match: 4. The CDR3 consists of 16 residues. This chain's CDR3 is CASSQLQGTGANVLTF. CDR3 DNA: TGCGCCAGCAGCCAGCTACAGGGGACTGGGGCCAACGTCCTGACTTTC.

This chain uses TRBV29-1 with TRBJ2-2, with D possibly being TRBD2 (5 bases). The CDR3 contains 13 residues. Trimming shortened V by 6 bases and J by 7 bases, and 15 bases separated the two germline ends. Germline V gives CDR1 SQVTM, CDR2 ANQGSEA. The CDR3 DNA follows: TGCAGCGTGGCTGGAGGCCGATACGGGGAGCTGTTTTTT. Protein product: CSVAGGRYGELFF.

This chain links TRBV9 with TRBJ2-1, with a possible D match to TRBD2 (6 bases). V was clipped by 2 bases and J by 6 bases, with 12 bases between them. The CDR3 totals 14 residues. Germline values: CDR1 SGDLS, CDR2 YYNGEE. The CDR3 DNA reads TGTGCCAGCAGCGTTGAGGCCGGGAGCAATGAGCAGTTCTTC. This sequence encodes CASSVEAGSNEQFF.

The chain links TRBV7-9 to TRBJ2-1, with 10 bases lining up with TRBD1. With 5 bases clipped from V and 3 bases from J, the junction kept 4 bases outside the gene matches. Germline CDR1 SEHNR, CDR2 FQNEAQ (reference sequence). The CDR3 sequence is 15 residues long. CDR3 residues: CASSPGTGDYNEQFF. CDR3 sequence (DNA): TGTGCCAGCAGCCCCGGGACAGGGGACTACAATGAGCAGTTCTTC.

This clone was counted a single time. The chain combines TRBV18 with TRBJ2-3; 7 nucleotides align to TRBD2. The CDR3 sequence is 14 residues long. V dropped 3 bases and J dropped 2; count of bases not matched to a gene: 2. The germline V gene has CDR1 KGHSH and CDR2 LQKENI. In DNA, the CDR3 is TGTGCCAGCTCACCGGGGACTACCACAGATACGCAGTATTTT. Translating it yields CASSPGTTTDTQYF.

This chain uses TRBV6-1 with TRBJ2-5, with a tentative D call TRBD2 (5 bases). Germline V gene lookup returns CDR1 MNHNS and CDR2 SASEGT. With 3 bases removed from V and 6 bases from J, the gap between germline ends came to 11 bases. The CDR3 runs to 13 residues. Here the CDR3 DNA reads TGTGCCAGCAGTGAGGAGGTTCCACAGACCCAGTACTTC. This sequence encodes CASSEEVPQTQYF.

In nucleotides, the CDR3 is TGTGCCATCAGTGACCCCGGCAGGGCGGGCACAGATACGCAGTATTTT. Its translation is CAISDPGRAGTDTQYF. The J gene is TRBJ2-3, the V gene TRBV10-3, with D possibly TRBD1 on 5 matching bases. Trimming removed 3 bases from V and 1 base from J, with 14 bases in between. Looked up from germline, CDR1 is ENHRY and CDR2 is SYGVKD. The CDR3 consists of 16 residues.

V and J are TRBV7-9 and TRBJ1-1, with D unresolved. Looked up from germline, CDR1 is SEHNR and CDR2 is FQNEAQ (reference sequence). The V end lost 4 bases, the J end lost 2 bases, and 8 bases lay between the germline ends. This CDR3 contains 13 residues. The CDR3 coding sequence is TGTGCCAGCAGCTCGTATAGTAACACTGAAGCTTTCTTT. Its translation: CASSSYSNTEAFF.

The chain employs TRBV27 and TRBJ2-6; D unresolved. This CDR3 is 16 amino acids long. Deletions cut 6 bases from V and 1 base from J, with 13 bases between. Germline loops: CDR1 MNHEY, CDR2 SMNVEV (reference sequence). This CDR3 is CASSKWAGSGANVLTF. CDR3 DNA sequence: TGTGCCAGCAGCAAATGGGCCGGGTCTGGGGCCAACGTCCTGACTTTC.